This T cell receptor beta chain was observed in a study of neurological immune-mediated disorders. V lost 0 bases and J 9 bases, leaving 6 bases between the germline ends. The CDR3 totals 12 residues. Germline values: CDR1 SGHTA, CDR2 FQGTGA. General observations from the study: The most TCR clonal expansion was seen in HTLV-1-associated myelopathy, whereas the least was seen in multiple sclerosis, below the level in healthy controls.

cDNA was made by 5'RACE with 10-nucleotide random UMIs. Every sequencing run produced over 170 million TCR-beta sequences that came from 15-18 subjects. TCRdb fed the 5' RACE reads into MiXCR, producing one record per CDR3 protein. This sample yields tens of thousands of distinct CDR3 sequences, of which around 10% are seen a single time; about 5.6% belongs to the top ten. This clonotype came up many times. Its specificity is not known. This chain links TRBV7-3 with TRBJ2-1, with D unclear. The sequence came from a woman aged 60-70 years in good health. The sequencing sample was made of PBMCs. The CDR3 region has the DNA TGTGCCAGCAGCTTAACCGGTATTGAGCAGTTCTTC. Its protein product is CASSLTGIEQFF. Drawing the rest from reference TRBV7-3 and TRBJ2-1, the complete variable domain is GAGVSQTPSNKVTEKGKYVELRCDPISGHTALYWYRQSLGQGPEFLIYFQGTGAADDSGLPNDRFFAVRPEGSVSTLKIQRTERGDSAVYLCASSLTGIEQFFGPGTRLTVL.